One sample yielded the 30 T cell receptor beta chains listed below, sequenced in a study of CD8 T cells in Susac syndrome. Random hexamers were used to reverse transcribe about 0.45 to 1 ug of RNA. TCRdb processed the immunoSEQ multiplex PCR reads anew with MiXCR; each CDR3 protein has one entry. The data contain about 50,000 distinct CDR3 sequences, about 92% of them seen just once; the ten biggest clones take up less than 0.55%. The sample was CD8+ T cells from PBMCs. These receptors originate from a human donor with multiple sclerosis.

The genes are TRBV29-1 and TRBJ2-1; TRBD1 agrees at 8 bases. Germline CDR1 reads SQVTM; CDR2 reads ANQGSEA. The J segment lost 2 bases and the V segment lost 6 bases, leaving 6 bases of the junction unmatched. The CDR3 covers 14 residues. The DNA for the CDR3 is TGCAGCGTACCCAGGGGGCTGCCCTACAATGAGCAGTTCTTC. Its translation is CSVPRGLPYNEQFF.

V and J are TRBV2 and TRBJ1-1; D call uncertain. Germline assignment: CDR1 SNHLY and CDR2 FYNNEI. The CDR3 is 10 amino acids. The V gene lost 11 bases and the J gene lost 4 bases, with 8 bases spanning the gap. CDR3 nucleotides: TGTGCCGCCTTAACCACTGAAGCTTTCTTT. Amino acids: CAALTTEAFF.

In its sample, this clonotype was seen once. The chain recombines TRBV27 with TRBJ2-1, with 7 nucleotides matching TRBD2. The CDR3 has 13 amino acids. Germline V CDR1 and CDR2: MNHEY, SMNVEV (reference sequence). Trimming removed 7 bases from V and 5 bases from J; junction bases left unmatched: 5. CDR3 DNA: TGTGCCAGCACCACCGGGGGGAACAATGAGCAGTTCTTC. It codes for CASTTGGNNEQFF.

V and J are TRBV18 and TRBJ2-7; D is undetermined. Trimming stripped 0 bases from V and 0 bases from J, with 9 bases between. CDR1 and CDR2 from the germline V gene are KGHSH and LQKENI. The CDR3 consists of 15 residues. The CDR3 nucleotides are TGTGCCAGCTCACCACCCCCCTACCTCTCCTACGAGCAGTACTTC. Translated: CASSPPPYLSYEQYF.

The rearrangement uses TRBV15 and TRBJ1-1; D might be TRBD1 (6 bases). This CDR3 spans 16 amino acids. The germline V and J ends were trimmed by 0 bases and 2 bases, with 13 bases remaining between them. Germline assignment: CDR1 LNHNV and CDR2 YYDKDF (reference sequence). The CDR3 here is CATSRDGTGYNTEAFF. The CDR3 DNA sequence: TGTGCCACCAGCAGAGATGGTACAGGGTATAACACTGAAGCTTTCTTT.

Worth noting for this clonotype: The germline gene is not matched at one end of the junction; a read error may be the cause. The chain links TRBV11-2 to TRBJ2-1, with 8 bases fitting TRBD2. The CDR3 totals 15 residues. CDR1 and CDR2 from the germline V gene are SGHAT and FQNNGV. In nucleotides, the CDR3 is TGTGCCAGCAGTTTAGTAGCGGGGAGCTACAATGAGCAGTTCTTC. Residues: CASSLVAGSYNEQFF.

The V gene is TRBV2, the J gene TRBJ2-7; tentatively, D is TRBD1 (5 bases). The V end lost 7 bases, the J end lost 7 bases, and 8 bases lay between the germline ends. Germline V CDR1 and CDR2: SNHLY, FYNNEI. The CDR3 has 10 amino acids. CDR3 region: CASTGYEQYF. CDR3 in DNA: TGTGCCAGCACAGGGTATGAGCAGTACTTC.

This chain joins TRBV20-1 and TRBJ2-3; possible D gene TRBD2, 5 bases. This CDR3 spans 16 amino acids. Germline assignment: CDR1 DFQATT and CDR2 SNEGSKA (reference sequence). V shed 6 bases and J shed 0 bases, with 19 bases lying between them. CDR3 DNA sequence: TGCAGTGCCCCCCCCCGAGGGCGAACTAGCACAGATACGCAGTATTTT. This gives the protein CSAPPRGRTSTDTQYF.

This clonotype was seen once. The V gene is TRBV4-1, the J gene TRBJ1-3, with D hard to call. The CDR3 length is 15 residues. Germline loops: CDR1 MGHRA, CDR2 YSYEKL. Between the trimmed V and J ends, which lost 0 bases and 4 bases, there was a span of 10 bases. The CDR3 nucleotides are TGCGCCAGCAGCCAAGATTGGACCTTGGGAAACACCATATATTTT. Protein sequence: CASSQDWTLGNTIYF.

The genes are TRBV6-5 and TRBJ2-2, with a weak D call TRBD1 (6 bases). Germline V gene data show CDR1 as MNHEY and CDR2 as SVGAGI. The V end was cut by 6 bases, the J end by 2 bases, with 13 bases between. The CDR3 has 15 amino acids. In nucleotides, the CDR3 is TGTGCCAGCAGCTCCGGGACACCCAACACCGGGGAGCTGTTTTTT. It encodes CASSSGTPNTGELFF.

J is TRBJ1-5 and V is TRBV19, with a possible D match to TRBD1 (6 bases). Germline V gene data show CDR1 as LNHDA and CDR2 as SQIVND (reference sequence). This CDR3 has 15 amino acids. V was pared by 5 bases and J by 0 bases, with 11 bases between. The CDR3 reads CASSRQGYSNQPQHF. CDR3 nucleotide sequence: TGTGCCAGTAGTCGCCAGGGGTATAGCAATCAGCCCCAGCATTTT.

The CDR3 bases are TGTGCCAGCAGCCAAGCGGGGGGGCCCGCAGATACGCAGTATTTT. Amino acids: CASSQAGGPADTQYF. The J gene is TRBJ2-3, the V gene TRBV3-1, with 8 bases lining up with TRBD2. Germline values: CDR1 LGHDT, CDR2 YNNKEL (reference sequence). After removal of 1 base from V and 4 bases from J, the junction contained 4 bases not matched to a gene. CDR3 length equals 15 residues.

This clonotype was recorded once. The chain has TRBV29-1 and TRBJ2-2; 8 positions agree with TRBD2. The V gene's germline CDR1 is SQVTM and CDR2 ANQGSEA. V dropped 5 bases and J dropped 0; count of bases not matched to a gene: 5. The CDR3 is 15 residues long. DNA of the CDR3: TGCAGCGTTCCCGGACTAGCTGCGAACACCGGGGAGCTGTTTTTT. Translation gives CSVPGLAANTGELFF.

The chain has TRBV30 and TRBJ1-1; no clear D gene. This CDR3 region has 13 residues. Germline CDR1 is GTSNPN and CDR2 is SVGIG (reference sequence). The V end was cut by 0 bases, the J end by 4 bases, with 9 bases between. CDR3 in DNA: TGTGCCTGGAGTGTACAGAAGGGCACTGAAGCTTTCTTT. The encoded protein is CAWSVQKGTEAFF. The entire variable domain, with the rest obtained from reference TRBV30 and TRBJ1-1, is as follows: SQTIHQWPATLVQPVGSPLSLECTVEGTSNPNLYWYRQAAGRGLQLLFYSVGIGQISSEVPQNLSASRPQDRQFILSSKKLLLSDSGFYLCAWSVQKGTEAFFGQGTRLTVV.

This chain uses TRBV7-9 with TRBJ2-1; D may be TRBD2 (6 bases). Germline values: CDR1 SEHNR, CDR2 FQNEAQ (reference sequence). This CDR3 contains 13 residues. The V gene lost 1 base and the J gene lost 8 bases, with 9 bases spanning the gap. The CDR3 DNA sequence: TGTGCCAGCAGCTTAGGGGACTCGTATGAGCAGTTCTTC. It yields the protein CASSLGDSYEQFF.

The genes are TRBV5-1 and TRBJ2-5; 8 bases are a match to TRBD1. The CDR3 contains 16 residues. Germline V gene sequence: CDR1 SGHRS, CDR2 YFSETQ. Trimming took 2 bases from V and 1 from J; bases not matched to a gene: 7. CDR3 DNA sequence: TGCGCCAGCAGCTTCCGGGACAGGAATCGCCAAGAGACCCAGTACTTC. This codes for CASSFRDRNRQETQYF.

This chain joins TRBV9 and TRBJ1-1; D remains unclear. CDR3 length: 13 amino acids. Trimming took 0 bases from V and 4 from J, leaving 7 bases between them. Germline-derived CDR1 and CDR2 are SGDLS and YYNGEE. The CDR3, as DNA: TGTGCCAGCAGCGTAGCCGGCGCCACTGAAGCTTTCTTT. Translating gives CASSVAGATEAFF.

Notes on this clonotype: One end of the junction varies from germline; a read error may be responsible. The V call is TRBV7-6, the J call TRBJ1-3, with D unresolved. CDR1 SGHVS and CDR2 FNYEAQ come from the germline V gene. The CDR3 has 14 residues. The CDR3 region is CACSLAHSGNTIYF. The CDR3 bases are TGTGCCTGCAGCTTAGCACACTCTGGAAACACCATATATTTT.

V is TRBV29-1 and J is TRBJ1-5; 8 nucleotides agree with TRBD1. CDR1 and CDR2 (germline): SQVTM, ANQGSEA. The CDR3 has 12 residues. V shed 4 bases and J 7 bases; nucleotides not matched to a gene: 3. CDR3 in amino acids: CSVAGGGQPQHF. The CDR3 coding sequence is TGCAGCGTTGCAGGGGGCGGACAGCCCCAGCATTTT.

Only one count was recorded for this clonotype. The genes are TRBV30 and TRBJ2-7; 7 bases are shared with TRBD2. Germline trimming cut 4 bases from V and 0 bases from J; bases unmatched to any gene: 6. CDR1 GTSNPN and CDR2 SVGIG come from the germline V gene (reference sequence). The CDR3 is 14 amino acids. Here the CDR3 DNA reads TGTGCCTGGACTACCGGGGGGACCTCCTACGAGCAGTACTTC. It is translated as CAWTTGGTSYEQYF.

The gene calls are TRBV5-1 and TRBJ1-4; 7 bases are shared with TRBD1. The CDR3 is 14 amino acids. The germline V gene encodes CDR1 SGHRS and CDR2 YFSETQ. The trim removed 5 bases at V and 4 bases at J, leaving 5 bases unmatched. The CDR3: CASSWDSFNEKLFF. The CDR3 DNA follows: TGCGCCAGCAGTTGGGACAGCTTTAATGAAAAACTGTTTTTT.

This chain connects TRBV29-1 to TRBJ1-2; 10 nucleotides agree with TRBD1. Germline CDR1 is SQVTM and CDR2 is ANQGSEA. After removal of 7 bases from V and 10 bases from J, the junction contained 9 bases not matched to a gene. This CDR3 contains 12 residues. In DNA, the CDR3 is TGCAGCGGTACCGGGACAGGGGCCTTCTACACCTTC. Residues: CSGTGTGAFYTF.

This rearrangement joins TRBV5-1 to TRBJ2-1; the match to TRBD2 covers 10 bases. Germline V gene sequence: CDR1 SGHRS, CDR2 YFSETQ. The CDR3 contains 21 residues. V trimming: 0 bases; J trimming: 1 base; junction bases outside the gene matches: 16. Here the CDR3 DNA reads TGCGCCAGCAGCTTGGCCCGGATGGGTAGCGGGGGGATTTTGTCCTACAATGAGCAGTTCTTC. Amino acid sequence: CASSLARMGSGGILSYNEQFF.

The rearrangement links TRBV29-1 to TRBJ2-2; a possible D gene is TRBD1 (6 bases). The germline V gene encodes CDR1 SQVTM and CDR2 ANQGSEA. With 7 bases removed from V and 4 bases from J, the gap between germline ends came to 25 bases. The CDR3 is made up of 17 amino acids. The chain's CDR3 is CSAGRDIDYLSTGELFF. In nucleotides, the CDR3 is TGCAGCGCAGGTCGGGACATTGATTACTTGTCCACCGGGGAGCTGTTTTTT.

This clonotype has just a few counts. The rearrangement links TRBV24-1 to TRBJ2-1; 13 bases are a match to TRBD2. This CDR3 has 16 residues. Germline V gives CDR1 KGHDR, CDR2 SFDVKD. The ends lost 5 bases at V and 9 bases at J; junction bases unmatched: 9. CDR3 nucleotides: TGTGCCACCAGTGGAGGACTAGCGGGGGAGTCTAGTGAGCAGTTCTTC. Encoded protein: CATSGGLAGESSEQFF.

The rearrangement links TRBV7-9 to TRBJ2-7; D remains unclear. Looked up from germline, CDR1 is SEHNR and CDR2 is FQNEAQ (reference sequence). The V gene lost 5 bases and the J gene lost 1 base, with 15 bases spanning the gap. The CDR3 covers 15 residues. CDR3 protein: CASSPWTGASYEQYF. The CDR3 DNA is TGTGCCAGCAGCCCCTGGACCGGAGCTTCCTACGAGCAGTACTTC.

The gene calls are TRBV7-9 and TRBJ1-4; D unresolved. V gave up 4 bases and J gave up 8 bases, with 11 bases separating them. CDR3 length equals 13 residues. Germline CDR1 is SEHNR and CDR2 is FQNEAQ (reference sequence). The CDR3: CASSSPEEEKLFF. The CDR3 coding sequence is TGTGCCAGCAGCTCCCCCGAGGAGGAAAAACTGTTTTTT. Based on the CDR3 plus reference TRBV7-9 and TRBJ1-4, the full variable domain is DTGVSQNPRHKITKRGQNVTFRCDPISEHNRLYWYRQTLGQGPEFLTYFQNEAQLEKSRLLSDRFSAERPKGSFSTLEIQRTEQGDSAMYLCASSSPEEEKLFFGSGTQLSVL.

J is TRBJ2-3 and V is TRBV4-1, with D perhaps assigned TRBD1 or TRBD2 (5 bases each). Trimming cost V 1 base and J 5 bases, with 13 bases left between them. The germline V gene has CDR1 MGHRA and CDR2 YSYEKL. The CDR3 runs 15 residues. CDR3 sequence reads: CASSQGVGTEDTQYF. CDR3 nucleotides: TGCGCCAGCAGCCAAGGGGTAGGGACGGAAGATACGCAGTATTTT.

The CDR3 region has the DNA TGTGCCAGCAGCAAGACAGGGGGCTACGAGCAGTACTTC. This encodes CASSKTGGYEQYF. The chain is built from TRBV11-2 and TRBJ2-7, with 9 nucleotides matching TRBD1. Germline V gene sequence: CDR1 SGHAT, CDR2 FQNNGV. The CDR3 runs to 13 residues. With 5 bases clipped from V and 3 bases from J, the junction kept 2 bases outside the gene matches.

J is TRBJ2-5 and V is TRBV5-4, with TRBD2 matching over 8 bases. The J segment lost 5 bases and the V segment lost 4 bases, leaving 10 bases of the junction unmatched. Germline V gene lookup returns CDR1 SGHNT and CDR2 YYREEE (reference sequence). CDR3 size: 15 residues. CDR3 bases: TGTGCCAGCAGCCCCTATGCGGGGGGTGGCGAGACCCAGTACTTC. Translating it yields CASSPYAGGGETQYF.